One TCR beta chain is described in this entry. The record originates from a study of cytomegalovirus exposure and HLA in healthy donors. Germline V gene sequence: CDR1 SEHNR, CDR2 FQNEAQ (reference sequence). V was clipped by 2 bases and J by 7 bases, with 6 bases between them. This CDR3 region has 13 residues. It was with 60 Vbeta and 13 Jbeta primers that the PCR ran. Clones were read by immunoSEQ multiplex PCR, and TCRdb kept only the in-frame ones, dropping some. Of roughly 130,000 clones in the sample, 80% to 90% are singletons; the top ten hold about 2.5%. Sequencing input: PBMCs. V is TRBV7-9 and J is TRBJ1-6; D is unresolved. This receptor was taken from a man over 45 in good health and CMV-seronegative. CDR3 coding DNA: TGTGCCAGCAGCTTACACAGCAATTCACCCCTCCACTTT. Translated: CASSLHSNSPLHF.